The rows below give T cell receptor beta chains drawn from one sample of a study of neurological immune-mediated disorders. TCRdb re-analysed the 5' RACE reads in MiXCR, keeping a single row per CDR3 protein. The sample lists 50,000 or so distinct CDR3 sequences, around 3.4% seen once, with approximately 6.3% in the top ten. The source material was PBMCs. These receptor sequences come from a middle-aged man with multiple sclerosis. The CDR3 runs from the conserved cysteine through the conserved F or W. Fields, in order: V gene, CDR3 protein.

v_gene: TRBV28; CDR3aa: CASSRTRGHTNQPQHF
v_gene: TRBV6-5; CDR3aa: CASSYSYSKAGELFF
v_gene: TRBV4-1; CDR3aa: CASSLRAAQDGSLSVNEKLFF
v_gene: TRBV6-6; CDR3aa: CASSWGQSHSLPTNEKLFF
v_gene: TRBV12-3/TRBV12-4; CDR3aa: CANSFGTTTDTQYF
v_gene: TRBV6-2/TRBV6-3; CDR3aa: CASSYPVRGLSNQPQNF
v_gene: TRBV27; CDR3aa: CASSSTTGFGYEQYF
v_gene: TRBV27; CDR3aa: CASSLDRGQGEQYF
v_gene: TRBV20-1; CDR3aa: CSARDLLTGGGYGYTF
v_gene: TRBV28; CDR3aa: CASSWGSTGELFF
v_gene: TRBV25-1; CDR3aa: CASGPGTPARWNQPQHF
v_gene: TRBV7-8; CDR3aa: CASSQWSSGEETQYF
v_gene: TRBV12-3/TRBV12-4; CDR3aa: CASRPEGQVGNTIYF
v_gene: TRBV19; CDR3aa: CASSVGTFTDTRYF
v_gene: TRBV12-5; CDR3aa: CASGSLWPGQENSPLHF
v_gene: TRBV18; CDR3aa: CASSPQDGDTQYF
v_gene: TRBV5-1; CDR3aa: CASSMYQETQYF
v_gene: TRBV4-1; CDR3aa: CASSPTSNNQPQHF
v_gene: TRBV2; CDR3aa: CASTRGATGELFF
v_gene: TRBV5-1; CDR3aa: CASSLEGTGRHEQYF
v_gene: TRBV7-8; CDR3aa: CASSLYPVSTDTQYF
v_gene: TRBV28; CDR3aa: CASKLAGGGTQYF
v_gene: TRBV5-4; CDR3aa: CASSSGGLAGYNEQFF